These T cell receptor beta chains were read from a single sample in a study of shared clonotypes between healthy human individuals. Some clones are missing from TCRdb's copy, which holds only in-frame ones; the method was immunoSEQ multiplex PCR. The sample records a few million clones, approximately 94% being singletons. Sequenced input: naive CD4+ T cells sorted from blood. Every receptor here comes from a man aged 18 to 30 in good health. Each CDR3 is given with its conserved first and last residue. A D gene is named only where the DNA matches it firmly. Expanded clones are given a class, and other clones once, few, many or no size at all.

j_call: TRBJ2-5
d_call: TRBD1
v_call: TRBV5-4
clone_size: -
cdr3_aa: CASSSTNSGGSQETQYF
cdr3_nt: TGTGCCAGCAGCTCAACTAATTCAGGGGGATCCCAAGAGACCCAGTACTTC

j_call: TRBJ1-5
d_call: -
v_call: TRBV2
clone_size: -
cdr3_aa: CASRMFPAQVQPQHF
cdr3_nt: TGTGCCAGCCGCATGTTCCCTGCGCAGGTTCAGCCCCAGCATTTT

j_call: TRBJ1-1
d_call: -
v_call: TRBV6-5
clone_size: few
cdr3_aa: CASSRGQQHTEAFF
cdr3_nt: TGTGCCAGCAGCCGCGGGCAGCAACACACTGAAGCTTTCTTT

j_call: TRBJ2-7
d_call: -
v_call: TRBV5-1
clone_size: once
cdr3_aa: CASSPGGTGMYEQYF
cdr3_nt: TGCGCCAGCAGCCCGGGGGGGACAGGGATGTACGAGCAGTACTTC

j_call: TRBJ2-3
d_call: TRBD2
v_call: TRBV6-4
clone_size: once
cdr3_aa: CASSAGTSGGFGDTQYF
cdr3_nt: TGTGCCAGCAGCGCTGGGACTAGCGGGGGGTTTGGAGATACGCAGTATTTT

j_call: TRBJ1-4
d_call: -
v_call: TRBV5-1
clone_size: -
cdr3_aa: CASSGSGAINEKLFF
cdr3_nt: TGCGCCAGCAGCGGATCAGGGGCGATTAATGAAAAACTGTTTTTT

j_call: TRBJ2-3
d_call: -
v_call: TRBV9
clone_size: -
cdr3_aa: CASSVTGEGTQYF
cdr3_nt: TGTGCCAGCAGCGTAACGGGGGAAGGTACGCAGTATTTT

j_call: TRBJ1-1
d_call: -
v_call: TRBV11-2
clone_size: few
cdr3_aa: CASSFTGTLPNTEAFF
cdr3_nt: TGTGCCAGCAGCTTCACCGGGACCCTACCGAACACTGAAGCTTTCTTT

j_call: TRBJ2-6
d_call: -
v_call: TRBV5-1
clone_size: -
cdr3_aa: CASSFAGTGANVLTF
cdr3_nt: TGCGCCAGCAGCTTCGCAGGGACTGGGGCCAACGTCCTGACTTTC

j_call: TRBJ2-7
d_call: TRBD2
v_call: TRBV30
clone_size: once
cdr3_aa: CACTSGLSYEQYF
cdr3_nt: TGTGCCTGTACTAGCGGGCTCTCCTACGAGCAGTACTTC

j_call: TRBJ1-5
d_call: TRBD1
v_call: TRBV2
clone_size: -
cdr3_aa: CASSARGQGNQPQHF
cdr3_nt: TGTGCCAGCAGCGCAAGAGGACAGGGCAATCAGCCCCAGCATTTT

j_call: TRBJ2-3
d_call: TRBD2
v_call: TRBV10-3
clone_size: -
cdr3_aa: CASHWGGRAGDTQYF
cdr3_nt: TGTGCCTCTCACTGGGGCGGGAGGGCCGGAGATACGCAGTATTTT

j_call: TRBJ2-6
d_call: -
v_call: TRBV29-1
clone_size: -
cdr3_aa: CSVEWGSGANVLTF
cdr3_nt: TGCAGCGTTGAATGGGGCTCTGGGGCCAACGTCCTGACTTTC

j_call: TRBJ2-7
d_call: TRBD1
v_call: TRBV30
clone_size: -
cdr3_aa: CAWSRQGVGEQYF
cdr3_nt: TGTGCCTGGAGTCGACAGGGTGTGGGCGAGCAGTACTTC

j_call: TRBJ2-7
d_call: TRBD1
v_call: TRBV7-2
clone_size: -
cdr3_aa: CASSPDRGRVYEQYF
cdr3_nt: TGTGCCAGCAGCCCAGACAGGGGGCGCGTTTACGAGCAGTACTTC

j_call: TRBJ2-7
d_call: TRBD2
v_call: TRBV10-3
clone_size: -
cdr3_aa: CAISDGLAGDHEQYF
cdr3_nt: TGTGCCATCAGTGACGGACTAGCGGGAGACCACGAGCAGTACTTC

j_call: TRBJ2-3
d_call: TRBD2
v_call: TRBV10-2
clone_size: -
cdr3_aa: CASSDPRTSGRTWIFTDTQYF
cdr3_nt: TGCGCCAGCAGTGACCCTAGGACTAGCGGGAGGACTTGGATTTTCACAGATACGCAGTATTTT

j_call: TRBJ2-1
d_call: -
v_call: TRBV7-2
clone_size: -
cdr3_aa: CASSVGPGHYNEQFF
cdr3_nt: TGTGCCAGCAGCGTAGGACCGGGACATTACAATGAGCAGTTCTTC

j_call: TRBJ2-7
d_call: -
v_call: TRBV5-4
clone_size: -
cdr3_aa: CASSTGAATYEQYF
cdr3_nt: TGTGCCAGCAGCACCGGGGCGGCTACCTACGAGCAGTACTTC

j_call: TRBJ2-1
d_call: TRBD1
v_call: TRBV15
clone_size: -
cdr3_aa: CATSRDWGTGPFF
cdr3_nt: TGTGCCACCAGCAGAGATTGGGGGACAGGTCCGTTCTTC

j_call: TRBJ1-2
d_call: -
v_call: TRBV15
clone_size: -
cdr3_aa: CATSRDSTLGYTF
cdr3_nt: TGTGCCACCAGCAGAGATAGCACCCTCGGCTACACCTTC

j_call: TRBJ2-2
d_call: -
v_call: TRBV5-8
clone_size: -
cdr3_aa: CASSFRNRDTGELFF
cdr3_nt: TGTGCCAGCAGCTTTCGGAACAGGGACACCGGGGAGCTGTTTTTT

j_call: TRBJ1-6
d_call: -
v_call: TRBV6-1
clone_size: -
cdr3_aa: CASREGTDSPLHF
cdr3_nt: TGTGCCAGCAGAGAGGGGACGGATTCACCCCTCCACTTT

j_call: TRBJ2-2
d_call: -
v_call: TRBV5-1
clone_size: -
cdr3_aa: CASSSLDRNTGELFF
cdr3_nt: TGCGCCAGCAGCTCCCTGGACAGGAACACCGGGGAGCTGTTTTTT

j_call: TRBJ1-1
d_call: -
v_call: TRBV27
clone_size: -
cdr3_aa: CASSLQGYTEAFF
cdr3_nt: TGTGCCAGCAGTTTACAGGGGTACACTGAAGCTTTCTTT

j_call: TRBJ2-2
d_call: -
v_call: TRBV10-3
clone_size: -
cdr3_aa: CATAKGGGGELFF
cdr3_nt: TGTGCCACCGCAAAGGGGGGCGGCGGGGAGCTGTTTTTT

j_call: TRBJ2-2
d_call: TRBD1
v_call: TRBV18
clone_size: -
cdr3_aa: CASLPGQVNTGELFF
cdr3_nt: TGTGCCAGCTTACCGGGACAGGTGAACACCGGGGAGCTGTTTTTT

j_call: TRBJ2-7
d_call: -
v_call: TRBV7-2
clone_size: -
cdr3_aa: CASNVGSDTYEQYF
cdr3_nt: TGTGCCAGCAACGTCGGTAGCGACACCTACGAGCAGTACTTC

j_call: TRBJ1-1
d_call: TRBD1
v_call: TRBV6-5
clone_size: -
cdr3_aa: CASSYYGQGTEAFF
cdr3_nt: TGTGCCAGCAGTTACTACGGACAGGGGACTGAAGCTTTCTTT

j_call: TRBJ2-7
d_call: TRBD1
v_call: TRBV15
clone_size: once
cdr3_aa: CATSKDRQTYEQYF
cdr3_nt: TGTGCCACCAGCAAGGACAGGCAAACCTACGAGCAGTACTTC

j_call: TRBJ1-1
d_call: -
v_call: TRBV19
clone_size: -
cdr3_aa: CASSLGWGTEAFF
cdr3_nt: TGTGCCAGTAGTCTTGGGTGGGGCACTGAAGCTTTCTTT

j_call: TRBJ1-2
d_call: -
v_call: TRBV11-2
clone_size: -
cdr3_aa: CASSLDRVPNYGYTF
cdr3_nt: TGTGCCAGCAGCTTAGATCGGGTTCCTAACTATGGCTACACCTTC

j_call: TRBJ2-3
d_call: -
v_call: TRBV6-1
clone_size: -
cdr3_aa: CASRTFSGRTDTQYF
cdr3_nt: TGTGCCAGCAGAACCTTCTCAGGACGCACAGATACGCAGTATTTT

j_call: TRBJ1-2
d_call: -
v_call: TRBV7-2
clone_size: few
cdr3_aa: CASSPGIYGYTF
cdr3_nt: TGTGCCAGCAGCCCCGGGATCTATGGCTACACCTTC

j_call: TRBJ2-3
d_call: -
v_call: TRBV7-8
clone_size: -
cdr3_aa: CASSFPNADTQYF
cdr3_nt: TGTGCCAGCAGCTTCCCGAATGCAGATACGCAGTATTTT

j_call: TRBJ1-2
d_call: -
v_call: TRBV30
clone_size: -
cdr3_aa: CAWSGQWLGKDYGYTF
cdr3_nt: TGTGCCTGGAGTGGACAGTGGCTGGGGAAGGACTATGGCTACACCTTC

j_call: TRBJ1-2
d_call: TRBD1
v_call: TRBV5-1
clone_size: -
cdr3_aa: CASSLESGGGYGYTF
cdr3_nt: TGCGCCAGCAGCTTGGAATCAGGGGGCGGCTATGGCTACACCTTC

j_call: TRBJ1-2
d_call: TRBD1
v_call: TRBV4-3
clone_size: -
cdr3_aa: CASSQGQTGTDLYGYTF
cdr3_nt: TGCGCCAGCAGCCAAGGCCAAACCGGGACAGACCTATATGGCTACACCTTC

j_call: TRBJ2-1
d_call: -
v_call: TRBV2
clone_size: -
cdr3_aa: CASKDFSYNEQFF
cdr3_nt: TGTGCCAGCAAGGACTTCTCCTACAATGAGCAGTTCTTC

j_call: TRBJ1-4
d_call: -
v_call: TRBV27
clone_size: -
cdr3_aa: CASSWTVLGGKLFF
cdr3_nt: TGTGCCAGCAGTTGGACAGTTCTTGGCGGAAAACTGTTTTTT

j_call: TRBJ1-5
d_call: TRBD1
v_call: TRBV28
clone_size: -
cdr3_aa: CASSLGQGGQPQHF
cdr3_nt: TGTGCCAGCAGTTTGGGACAGGGAGGGCAGCCCCAGCATTTT